The clone carrying this T cell receptor (beta chain) showed up just a few times. Its target is unknown. The sample is drawn from a study of T cells after yellow fever vaccination. Study details: Preparation of fractions with low cell numbers was performed using SMART-Seq v4 Ultra Low Input. Study-level points and caveats: Abundant clonotypes from the bulk population could have been carried over as contaminants into FACS-sorted repertoires. The appearance of a small share of clonotypes in both CD4 and CD8 compartments was observed.

The 5'RACE template-switching step produced TCR cDNA and added a universal primer site and UMIs. TCRdb analysed the 5' RACE reads with MiXCR anew, one entry per CDR3 protein. The sample carries under 500,000 distinct CDR3 sequences, approximately 19% recorded once. The V end was cut by 3 bases, the J end by 8 bases, with 13 bases between. CDR1 and CDR2 from the germline V gene are LGHDT and YNNKEL (reference sequence). CDR3 size: 14 residues. Sequencing was performed on PBMCs, taken before the yellow fever booster vaccination. The sequence came from a man between 18 and 29 years old who received the YFV17D yellow fever vaccine. The V gene is TRBV3-1, the J gene TRBJ1-4; D is uncertain. DNA of the CDR3: TGTGCCAGCAGCCAGGCCCTGGTGGGCGAAAAACTGTTTTTT. It is translated as CASSQALVGEKLFF.